This T cell receptor (beta chain) was retrieved from a study of shared clonotypes between healthy human individuals. The study, taken as a whole, reports: Enrolling few donors narrowed the genetic and exposure-history diversity that was represented. Shared across a few donors were around 5% of the naive CD4 clonotypes.

It was CD45RO-negative cells, positively selected for CCR7, that made up naive CD8 cells, with terminally differentiated effector memory CD45RA+ cells excluded. Once extracted for a subset, genomic DNA was divided evenly among several immunoSEQ plates. The repertoire was sequenced with immunoSEQ multiplex PCR; TCRdb's copy has only in-frame clones and lacks some. The sample holds around 580,000 clones, roughly 98% seen once. On this clone itself: Its antigen is not known.

The sequencing sample was made of naive CD8+ T cells sorted from blood. This TCR came from a man aged 25-40 years in good health.

CDR3 coding DNA: TGTGCCAGCAGTGAGCTCCCGGGACGCCGGTACCAAGAGACCCAGTACTTC. Encoded protein: CASSELPGRRYQETQYF. V usage is TRBV6-1 and J usage is TRBJ2-5; D may correspond to TRBD1 or TRBD2 (5 bases each). The CDR3 covers 17 residues. CDR1 and CDR2 from the germline V gene are MNHNS and SASEGT. V was clipped by 3 bases and J by 0 bases, with 17 bases between them.